This T cell receptor (beta chain) derives from a study of T-cell reconstitution after alpha-beta-depleted transplantation in children. J lost 6 bases, V lost 5 bases, and 9 bases had no gene match. The CDR3 spans 16 residues. The germline CDR1 and CDR2 sequences are SEHNR and FQNEAQ (reference sequence). Preparing the TCRbeta library involved the use of unique molecular identifiers. Each CDR3 protein is one row after TCRdb ran MiXCR on the PCR reads. Among fewer than 450,000 distinct CDR3 sequences listed, around 15% were seen once. The sequences come from PBMCs, mostly from graft donor cells, collected 360 days after TCRalphabeta/CD19-depleted stem cell transplant. This TCR was sampled from a male patient between 2 and 15 years old who had a stem cell transplant for acute lymphoblastic leukemia, so the T cells may come from the graft donor. The chain couples TRBV7-9 to TRBJ2-1; 11 bases align to TRBD2. CDR3 DNA: TGTGCCAGCAGCCCAGCATTAGCGGGGGGGCCCAATGAGCAGTTCTTC. Its protein is CASSPALAGGPNEQFF.